This passage covers 31 T cell receptor beta chains from one sample sequenced in a study of blood T cell repertoires in COVID-19. Assay: immunoSEQ multiplex PCR; the TCRdb copy retains only in-frame clones and omits some. The sample consists of roughly 380,000 clones, about 88% of them appearing once. The sequenced material came from peripheral blood. These receptor sequences come from a woman between 35 and 50 years old with COVID-19, enrolled during active disease.

The chain carries TRBV6-4 and TRBJ1-5; D ambiguous. Germline CDR1 MRHNA, CDR2 SNTAGT. V was cut by 5 bases and J by 2 bases, with 7 bases left in between. This CDR3 region has 13 residues. CDR3 coding DNA: TGTGCCAGCAGTCCCCGAGGCAATCAGCCCCAGCATTTT. Protein product: CASSPRGNQPQHF.

The table lists this clone with many counts. The rearrangement uses TRBV15 and TRBJ1-6; 8 bases fit TRBD1. The CDR3 covers 15 residues. Germline V CDR1 and CDR2: LNHNV, YYDKDF (reference sequence). The V segment lost 0 bases and the J segment 8 bases; nucleotides outside the gene matches: 3. The CDR3 is CATSREDRVYSPLHF. The CDR3 nucleotides read TGTGCCACCAGCAGAGAGGACAGGGTTTATTCACCCCTCCACTTT.

This clone was observed a single time. The rearrangement links TRBV9 to TRBJ1-4; TRBD1 is a possible D gene (5 bases). The V gene lost 0 bases and the J gene lost 0 bases, with 9 bases spanning the gap. Germline values: CDR1 SGDLS, CDR2 YYNGEE. The CDR3 consists of 16 residues. The DNA for the CDR3 is TGTGCCAGCAGCGTAGGTGTGACAGCAACTAATGAAAAACTGTTTTTT. It codes for CASSVGVTATNEKLFF.

V gene TRBV4-2 combines with J gene TRBJ1-2; D uncertain. Germline V gives CDR1 LGHNA, CDR2 YNFKEQ. The length of the CDR3 is 12 residues. The germline V and J ends were trimmed by 3 bases and 6 bases, with 8 bases remaining between them. The DNA of the CDR3 is TGTGCCAGCAGCCATTGGAGGGATGGCTACACCTTC. Translating gives CASSHWRDGYTF.

The chain is built from TRBV27 and TRBJ2-7; 9 bases line up with TRBD1. The V segment lost 3 bases and the J segment 1 base; nucleotides outside the gene matches: 7. Germline CDR1 reads MNHEY; CDR2 reads SMNVEV (reference sequence). The CDR3 has 16 amino acids. The chain's CDR3 is CASSLTPGTGSYEQYF. Written as DNA, the CDR3 is TGTGCCAGCAGTTTGACCCCCGGGACAGGGTCCTACGAGCAGTACTTC.

The rearrangement uses TRBV28 and TRBJ2-1, with TRBD1 as a possible D gene (5 bases). The CDR3 is made up of 17 amino acids. Germline CDR1 is MDHEN and CDR2 is SYDVKM. Trimming took 3 bases from V and 8 from J, leaving 23 bases between them. CDR3 sequence: CASSFLAGQGNRYEQFF. In nucleotides, the CDR3 is TGTGCCAGCAGTTTCTTGGCCGGGCAGGGTAATAGATATGAGCAGTTCTTC.

This clone was observed a single time. J is TRBJ1-2 and V is TRBV6-5; 7 bases agree with TRBD1. Germline V lookup: CDR1 MNHEY, CDR2 SVGAGI. This CDR3 has 14 amino acids. Trimming removed 6 bases from V and 4 bases from J; junction bases left unmatched: 8. DNA of the CDR3: TGTGCCAGCAGCTCTATGACAGGGTCCTATGGCTACACCTTC. It specifies CASSSMTGSYGYTF.

A few counts support this clone. This chain connects TRBV19 to TRBJ1-5; the D is unclear. The V gene lost 0 bases and the J gene lost 7 bases, with 7 bases spanning the gap. The CDR3 has 13 residues. The germline gives CDR1 LNHDA, CDR2 SQIVND (reference sequence). The CDR3 loop is CASSIDRWQPQHF. The CDR3 nucleotides are TGTGCCAGTAGTATAGACAGGTGGCAGCCCCAGCATTTT.

This clone was picked up one time. The CDR3 is CASVEGAEETQYF. In DNA, the CDR3 is TGCGCCAGCGTGGAGGGGGCTGAGGAGACCCAGTACTTC. The chain recombines TRBV5-1 with TRBJ2-5; tentative D call: TRBD1 (7 bases). Trimming left V 7 bases short and J 5 bases short, with 15 bases between. Germline lookup yields CDR1 SGHRS and CDR2 YFSETQ. CDR3 length equals 13 residues. Using reference TRBV5-1 and TRBJ2-5 for the parts outside the CDR3, the full variable domain is KAGVTQTPRYLIKTRGQQVTLSCSPISGHRSVSWYQQTPGQGLQFLFEYFSETQRNKGNFPGRFSGRQFSNSRSEMNVSTLELGDSALYLCASVEGAEETQYFGPGTRLLVL.

The V and J genes are TRBV29-1 and TRBJ2-7, with a weak D call TRBD1 (6 bases). V lost 0 bases to trimming and J lost 0 bases, with 18 bases between them. Per the germline V gene, CDR1 is SQVTM and CDR2 is ANQGSEA. The CDR3 has 17 residues. This CDR3 is CSVEDPHTGWGSYEQYF. The CDR3 DNA follows: TGCAGCGTTGAAGATCCGCACACAGGGTGGGGCTCCTACGAGCAGTACTTC.

V usage is TRBV6-5 and J usage is TRBJ2-5; D possibly corresponds to TRBD2 (7 bases). There are 16 residues in the CDR3. V was trimmed by 4 bases and J by 5 bases, leaving 20 bases between them. Germline V gives CDR1 MNHEY, CDR2 SVGAGI. This CDR3 reads CASSSGQSGVSETQYF. The CDR3 DNA reads TGTGCCAGCAGTTCCGGACAGAGCGGGGTATCGGAGACCCAGTACTTC.

The chain joins TRBV5-1 to TRBJ1-1; D is unclear. V lost 0 bases, J lost 1 base, and 10 bases lay in between. Germline V lookup: CDR1 SGHRS, CDR2 YFSETQ. The CDR3 covers 15 residues. CDR3 protein: CASSLDPRGNTEAFF. In DNA, the CDR3 is TGCGCCAGCAGCTTGGATCCACGGGGGAACACTGAAGCTTTCTTT. Looking up the rest from reference TRBV5-1 and TRBJ1-1 gives the full variable domain: KAGVTQTPRYLIKTRGQQVTLSCSPISGHRSVSWYQQTPGQGLQFLFEYFSETQRNKGNFPGRFSGRQFSNSRSEMNVSTLELGDSALYLCASSLDPRGNTEAFFGQGTRLTVV.

This clone has just a few counts. The V and J genes are TRBV6-5 and TRBJ2-2; D is unresolved. Trimming pared 8 bases from V and 1 base from J, leaving 8 bases between. CDR3 length: 13 residues. CDR1 is MNHEY and CDR2 is SVGAGI in the germline V gene. The CDR3 loop is CASQAVNTGELFF. The CDR3 DNA reads as TGTGCCAGCCAGGCAGTGAACACCGGGGAGCTGTTTTTT.

The chain recombines TRBV9 with TRBJ2-5; 8 bases align to TRBD1. With 3 bases clipped from V and 4 bases from J, the junction kept 5 bases outside the gene matches. The CDR3 has 14 amino acids. The germline gives CDR1 SGDLS, CDR2 YYNGEE. The CDR3, as DNA: TGTGCCAGCAGCGCGACCACAGGGGGAGAGACCCAGTACTTC. It encodes CASSATTGGETQYF.

The chain couples TRBV6-6 to TRBJ2-5; D might be TRBD2 (6 bases). The V gene lost 5 bases and the J gene lost 5 bases, with 18 bases spanning the gap. The CDR3 sequence is 15 residues long. Germline CDR1 MNHNY, CDR2 SVGAGI (reference sequence). CDR3: CASSHLLGGGETQYF. For the CDR3, the DNA is TGTGCCAGCAGTCATCTCTTGGGGGGTGGGGAGACCCAGTACTTC.

This sequence joins TRBV23-1 and TRBJ1-5; a possible D gene is TRBD1 (6 bases). Being an ORF, TRBV23-1 has a function that is uncertain. CDR3 length: 16 residues. The V end lost 10 bases, the J end lost 7 bases, and 26 bases lay between the germline ends. The CDR3 is CATLTPYRVWEQPQHF. DNA for the CDR3: TGCGCCACCCTTACACCTTACAGGGTATGGGAGCAGCCCCAGCATTTT.

The chain uses TRBV28 and TRBJ1-2; 8 bases align to TRBD1. In germline, CDR1 is MDHEN, CDR2 SYDVKM. The CDR3 is 14 amino acids. J gave up 5 bases and V 6 bases, and 8 bases lay outside the gene matches. The CDR3 DNA sequence: TGTGCCAGCAGCAGACAGGGGTTTTGGTATGGCTACACCTTC. It encodes CASSRQGFWYGYTF.

The chain carries TRBV19 and TRBJ2-3; TRBD1 is a possible D gene (6 bases). This CDR3 is built from 14 residues. V was cut by 5 bases and J by 1 base, with 10 bases left in between. Germline V gives CDR1 LNHDA, CDR2 SQIVND (reference sequence). The CDR3 DNA follows: TGTGCCAGTAGTGTTCCAGGGGGCACAGATACGCAGTATTTT. It yields the protein CASSVPGGTDTQYF.

The chain is built from TRBV27 and TRBJ1-6; 7 positions agree with TRBD1. Germline V gene sequence: CDR1 MNHEY, CDR2 SMNVEV (reference sequence). The J segment lost 7 bases and the V segment lost 6 bases, leaving 6 bases of the junction unmatched. The CDR3 length is 14 residues. The CDR3 loop is CASSPGQENSPLHF. CDR3 sequence (DNA): TGTGCCAGCAGCCCAGGACAGGAAAATTCACCCCTCCACTTT.

V is TRBV11-1 and J is TRBJ1-1; D remains unclear. Germline loops: CDR1 SGHAT, CDR2 FQDESV (reference sequence). Trimming shortened V by 1 base and J by 3 bases, and 12 bases separated the two germline ends. This CDR3 is built from 15 residues. The DNA of the CDR3 is TGTGCCAGCAGCTTAGTAGCGGGCGTTGACACTGAAGCTTTCTTT. This sequence encodes CASSLVAGVDTEAFF. The whole variable domain, filled in from reference TRBV11-1 and TRBJ1-1, reads EAEVAQSPRYKITEKSQAVAFWCDPISGHATLYWYRQILGQGPELLVQFQDESVVDDSQLPKDRFSAERLKGVDSTLKIQPAELGDSAMYLCASSLVAGVDTEAFFGQGTRLTVV.

The chain combines TRBV19 with TRBJ2-3; D not certain. Deletions cut 3 bases from V and 3 bases from J, with 10 bases between. This CDR3 has 14 amino acids. The germline V gene has CDR1 LNHDA and CDR2 SQIVND (reference sequence). CDR3 residues: CASSMPGDTDTQYF. CDR3 DNA: TGTGCCAGTAGTATGCCGGGTGATACAGATACGCAGTATTTT.

The V gene is TRBV19, the J gene TRBJ2-7; 9 nucleotides align to TRBD1. The CDR3 totals 14 residues. The junction had 9 bases not matched to a gene; V was cut back by 9 bases and J by 3 bases. CDR1 is LNHDA and CDR2 is SQIVND in the germline V gene (reference sequence). The DNA for the CDR3 is TGTGCCAGCTCCGGGACAGGGTTGAACTACGAGCAGTACTTC. It translates to CASSGTGLNYEQYF.

The CDR3 coding sequence is TGTGCCAGCAGCTTAAAGTTATCAGGGGCTAGCAATCAGCCCCAGCATTTT. This codes for CASSLKLSGASNQPQHF. This sequence joins TRBV11-2 and TRBJ1-5; D possibly corresponds to TRBD1 (6 bases). Looked up from germline, CDR1 is SGHAT and CDR2 is FQNNGV. The CDR3 sequence is 17 residues long. Between the trimmed V and J ends, which lost 2 bases and 0 bases, there was a span of 14 bases.

This chain connects TRBV27 to TRBJ1-2; perhaps TRBD1 as D (6 bases). V was clipped by 5 bases and J by 1 base, with 17 bases between them. CDR3 size: 16 residues. Germline-derived CDR1 and CDR2 are MNHEY and SMNVEV (reference sequence). The CDR3 is CASSPYRDTDNYGYTF. The CDR3 nucleotides are TGTGCCAGCAGTCCTTACCGGGACACTGATAACTATGGCTACACCTTC.

The chain joins TRBV5-1 to TRBJ2-5; TRBD2 is a possible D gene (7 bases). Germline loops: CDR1 SGHRS, CDR2 YFSETQ. The CDR3 covers 15 residues. V lost 4 bases and J 2 bases, leaving 15 bases between the germline ends. Written as DNA, the CDR3 is TGCGCCAGCAGCGCCGGAGGGGGGGCTCAAGAGACCCAGTACTTC. Translated, it gives CASSAGGGAQETQYF. Full variable domain (rest looked up from reference TRBV5-1 and TRBJ2-5): KAGVTQTPRYLIKTRGQQVTLSCSPISGHRSVSWYQQTPGQGLQFLFEYFSETQRNKGNFPGRFSGRQFSNSRSEMNVSTLELGDSALYLCASSAGGGAQETQYFGPGTRLLVL.

The genes are TRBV5-5 and TRBJ2-3; a possible D gene is TRBD2 (5 bases). Germline CDR1 and CDR2: SGHKS and YYEKEE (reference sequence). The V end lost 0 bases, the J end lost 6 bases, and 5 bases lay between the germline ends. This CDR3 has 12 residues. The CDR3 DNA follows: TGTGCCAGCAGCTTGGGAGGGGATACGCAGTATTTT. Protein product: CASSLGGDTQYF.

The chain uses TRBV5-1 and TRBJ2-1; D call uncertain. Germline V gene lookup returns CDR1 SGHRS and CDR2 YFSETQ. The CDR3 contains 17 residues. The germline V and J ends were trimmed by 6 bases and 1 base, with 20 bases remaining between them. The CDR3 loop reads CASTAEKGEKSYNEQFF. The CDR3 DNA reads TGCGCCAGCACCGCCGAAAAAGGAGAGAAGTCCTACAATGAGCAGTTCTTC.

The rearrangement uses TRBV28 and TRBJ1-2; D is perhaps TRBD1 (6 bases). The V gene's germline CDR1 is MDHEN and CDR2 SYDVKM. CDR3 size: 16 residues. V was clipped by 3 bases and J by 7 bases, with 21 bases between them. CDR3 sequence: CASSFQGTFRGAGYTF. CDR3 bases: TGTGCCAGCAGTTTTCAGGGGACATTTCGGGGTGCTGGCTACACCTTC.

The chain links TRBV9 to TRBJ2-3; 13 bases are shared with TRBD2. The CDR3 has 15 amino acids. The germline CDR1 and CDR2 sequences are SGDLS and YYNGEE. Trimming removed 3 bases from V and 6 bases from J; junction bases left unmatched: 4. The CDR3 region is CASSAGTSGIDTQYF. The CDR3 DNA is TGTGCCAGCAGCGCAGGGACTAGCGGGATCGATACGCAGTATTTT.

The chain uses TRBV6-2 or TRBV6-3 and TRBJ2-7, with a weak D call TRBD1 (6 bases). This CDR3 spans 14 amino acids. The germline CDR1 and CDR2 sequences are MNHEY and SVGEGT. Trimming took 1 base from V and 1 from J, leaving 8 bases between them. CDR3 in DNA: TGTGCCAGCAGTTACTTGCAGGGGTCCTACGAGCAGTACTTC. This codes for CASSYLQGSYEQYF.

This clone was observed a few times. The chain carries TRBV16 and TRBJ2-7, with 8 bases identical to TRBD1. J gave up 7 bases and V 3 bases, and 2 bases lay outside the gene matches. The CDR3 is made up of 12 amino acids. Germline CDR1 is KGHSY and CDR2 is FQNENV. The CDR3 nucleotides are TGTGCCAGCAGCCAGACAGGGGCAGAGCAGTACTTC. Amino acid sequence: CASSQTGAEQYF.